These 19 T cell receptor beta chains share one sample of origin, sequenced in a study of OX40 agonist ivuxolimab in advanced cancers. The data were produced by immunoSEQ multiplex PCR, yet TCRdb's version contains in-frame clones alone and is incomplete. Of 55,000 to 75,000 clones listed, around 80% are singletons. The source material was CD4+ or CD8+ T cells sorted from blood, sampled in a trial of the OX40 agonist ivuxolimab. The source of these receptors is an adult with an advanced solid tumor such as melanoma, head and neck, liver or kidney cancer.

The table lists this clone with a few counts. The chain carries TRBV6-5 and TRBJ2-1, with 9 positions matching TRBD1. V gave up 6 bases and J gave up 13 bases; unmatched junction bases: 13. There are 14 residues in the CDR3. Germline loops: CDR1 MNHEY, CDR2 SVGAGI. CDR3 loop: CASSRWTGEGQQFF. As DNA, the CDR3 is TGTGCCAGCAGCCGATGGACAGGGGAAGGGCAACAGTTCTTC.

The chain links TRBV14 to TRBJ2-1; 11 bases align to TRBD2. J was trimmed by 4 bases and V by 4 bases; bases with no gene match: 3. The CDR3 has 15 amino acids. The germline V gene has CDR1 SGHDN and CDR2 FVKESK. CDR3 in DNA: TGTGCCAGCAGCCGGGGGACTAGCGGATACAATGAGCAGTTCTTC. Protein: CASSRGTSGYNEQFF.

The chain carries TRBV5-6 and TRBJ2-1; the match to TRBD1 covers 7 bases. Trimming at V came to 0 bases and at J to 4 bases, leaving 4 bases not matched to a gene. CDR3 length equals 15 residues. The germline V gene has CDR1 SGHDT and CDR2 YYEEEE. The CDR3 coding sequence is TGTGCCAGCAGCTTGGCCGGGGACAGATACAATGAGCAGTTCTTC. This gives the protein CASSLAGDRYNEQFF.

This chain links TRBV27 with TRBJ1-4; D unresolved. V lost 6 bases to trimming and J lost 0 bases, with 20 bases between them. This CDR3 has 18 amino acids. Germline assignment: CDR1 MNHEY and CDR2 SMNVEV (reference sequence). The CDR3 spells CASSLRAPSQATNEKLFF. For the CDR3, the DNA is TGTGCCAGCAGCCTCCGGGCCCCCAGTCAGGCAACTAATGAAAAACTGTTTTTT.

The chain uses TRBV11-1 and TRBJ2-2; 10 bases are a match to TRBD1. V was clipped by 5 bases and J by 1 base; unmatched bases: 4. Germline values: CDR1 SGHAT, CDR2 FQDESV (reference sequence). The CDR3 covers 16 residues. Here the CDR3 DNA reads TGTGCCAGCAGCACGACAGGGGGCCTGAACACCGGGGAGCTGTTTTTT. Translation: CASSTTGGLNTGELFF.

Only one count was recorded for this clone. V and J are TRBV5-1 and TRBJ1-5; D is perhaps TRBD1 (6 bases). Germline V CDR1 and CDR2: SGHRS, YFSETQ. Trimming took off 4 bases at V and 2 bases at J, with 19 bases between the two ends. The CDR3 spans 17 residues. The DNA of the CDR3 is TGCGCCAGCAGCCCCCTCCCCTCGGACAGCGGCAATCAGCCCCAGCATTTT. Its protein is CASSPLPSDSGNQPQHF.

This clone occurred once. The J gene is TRBJ2-1, the V gene TRBV12-5; a possible D gene is TRBD2 (7 bases). The CDR3 spans 16 residues. V shed 4 bases and J shed 4 bases, with 17 bases lying between them. CDR1 and CDR2 from the germline V gene are LGHNT and FRNRAP. CDR3: CASGSVRGGEYNEQFF. The DNA of the CDR3 is TGTGCTAGTGGTTCCGTTCGAGGGGGGGAATACAATGAGCAGTTCTTC.

The V gene is TRBV6-6, the J gene TRBJ1-5; D call uncertain. Trimming took off 8 bases at V and 4 bases at J, with 15 bases between the two ends. The CDR3 contains 14 residues. Germline V gene data show CDR1 as MNHNY and CDR2 as SVGAGI (reference sequence). CDR3 loop: CASSIGSGNQPQHF. For the CDR3, the DNA is TGTGCCAGCTCAATCGGGTCTGGGAATCAGCCCCAGCATTTT.

The chain has TRBV5-1 and TRBJ2-3; D is ambiguous. CDR3 length: 14 residues. The V and J ends lost 4 bases and 0 bases respectively, with 9 bases between them. Germline CDR1 is SGHRS and CDR2 is YFSETQ. In DNA form, the CDR3 reads TGCGCCAGCAGCCACTACCCTAGCACAGATACGCAGTATTTT. Encoded protein: CASSHYPSTDTQYF.

This chain links TRBV6-5 with TRBJ1-1; no clear D gene. The CDR3 sequence is 14 residues long. CDR1 is MNHEY and CDR2 is SVGAGI in the germline V gene. The V end was cut by 5 bases, the J end by 5 bases, with 15 bases between. The CDR3 DNA is TGTGCCAGCAGTCTCCTATCCGCTGGGACTGAAGCTTTCTTT. Protein product: CASSLLSAGTEAFF.

V gene TRBV2 combines with J gene TRBJ2-7; 9 bases align to TRBD2. Germline assignment: CDR1 SNHLY and CDR2 FYNNEI. The J segment lost 4 bases and the V segment lost 1 base, leaving 5 bases of the junction unmatched. The CDR3 has 15 amino acids. This CDR3 is CASSEGTSAFYEQYF. CDR3 nucleotide sequence: TGTGCCAGCAGTGAAGGGACTAGCGCGTTTTACGAGCAGTACTTC. Supplemented by reference TRBV2 and TRBJ2-7, the full variable domain reads EPEVTQTPSHQVTQMGQEVILRCVPISNHLYFYWYRQILGQKVEFLVSFYNNEISEKSEIFDDQFSVERPDGSNFTLKIRSTKLEDSAMYFCASSEGTSAFYEQYFGPGTRLTVT.

The chain recombines TRBV4-1 with TRBJ2-1; no clear D gene. V was shortened by 2 bases and J by 8 bases, with 19 bases between the two germline ends. Germline V gene lookup returns CDR1 MGHRA and CDR2 YSYEKL. The CDR3 loop spans 16 amino acids. In DNA form, the CDR3 reads TGCGCCAGCAGCCAAAGGCCGCAAATCAGCTTGGATGAGCAGTTCTTC. It codes for CASSQRPQISLDEQFF.

This CDR3 reads CASSRDQGADEQYF. DNA of the CDR3: TGTGCCAGCAGCCGCGATCAGGGGGCAGACGAGCAGTACTTC. The chain recombines TRBV7-9 with TRBJ2-7; 8 bases fit TRBD1. The junction had 8 bases not matched to a gene; V was cut back by 5 bases and J by 5 bases. This CDR3 has 14 amino acids. CDR1 and CDR2 from the germline V gene are SEHNR and FQNEAQ (reference sequence).

This chain connects TRBV18 to TRBJ1-3; D not certain. CDR3 length: 16 residues. In germline, CDR1 is KGHSH, CDR2 LQKENI. The ends were cut back, 0 bases at V and 0 bases at J, with 9 bases in the middle. CDR3 in amino acids: CASSPPGSSSGNTIYF. In nucleotides, the CDR3 is TGTGCCAGCTCACCACCGGGCAGCTCCTCTGGAAACACCATATATTTT.

The chain uses TRBV7-9 and TRBJ2-2, with 10 bases aligning to TRBD2. V shed 8 bases and J 6 bases; nucleotides not matched to a gene: 6. Germline assignment: CDR1 SEHNR and CDR2 FQNEAQ (reference sequence). The CDR3 is 14 amino acids. DNA for the CDR3: TGTGCCAGCGTCGGTACTAGCGGGGCCGGGGAGCTGTTTTTT. It codes for CASVGTSGAGELFF.

This clone showed up just once. This chain links TRBV11-2 with TRBJ2-7, with D possibly being TRBD1 (5 bases). The V gene's germline CDR1 is SGHAT and CDR2 FQNNGV. The length of the CDR3 is 16 residues. The V gene lost 1 base and the J gene lost 2 bases, with 15 bases spanning the gap. The CDR3 DNA sequence: TGTGCCAGCAGCTTAGGAGGTCTAGGGGTTCCCTACGAGCAGTACTTC. Translating gives CASSLGGLGVPYEQYF. Complete variable domain (other parts from reference TRBV11-2 and TRBJ2-7): EAGVAQSPRYKIIEKRQSVAFWCNPISGHATLYWYQQILGQGPKLLIQFQNNGVVDDSQLPKDRFSAERLKGVDSTLKIQPAKLEDSAVYLCASSLGGLGVPYEQYFGPGTRLTVT.

This clone has just a few counts. The chain recombines TRBV4-2 with TRBJ2-3, with TRBD2 as a possible D gene (5 bases). Trimming cost V 1 base and J 0 bases, with 14 bases left between them. Per the germline V gene, CDR1 is LGHNA and CDR2 is YNFKEQ. The CDR3 has 17 amino acids. CDR3 in DNA: TGTGCCAGCAGCCAAGCACTAGGCCTAACTAGCACAGATACGCAGTATTTT. Translated: CASSQALGLTSTDTQYF.

J is TRBJ1-1 and V is TRBV5-5; 8 nucleotides match TRBD1. The germline V gene has CDR1 SGHKS and CDR2 YYEKEE (reference sequence). The CDR3 has 14 residues. V was clipped by 1 base and J by 5 bases; unmatched bases: 4. CDR3 coding DNA: TGTGCCAGCAGCTTGCGCACAGGGGGGACTGAAGCTTTCTTT. It is translated as CASSLRTGGTEAFF.

V usage is TRBV7-9 and J usage is TRBJ2-1; a possible D gene is TRBD1 (6 bases). The CDR3 loop spans 19 amino acids. Trimming stripped 5 bases from V and 0 bases from J, with 23 bases between. The germline V gene encodes CDR1 SEHNR and CDR2 FQNEAQ (reference sequence). The CDR3 spells CASSAPSSRQDSSYNEQFF. CDR3 bases: TGTGCCAGCAGCGCACCCTCCAGCCGACAGGACAGCTCCTACAATGAGCAGTTCTTC.